Below, 23 T cell receptor beta chains from the same sample are listed, as sequenced in a study of CD8 T cells in Susac syndrome. Random hexamers served to reverse transcribe roughly 0.5 to 1 ug RNA. TCRdb re-analysed the immunoSEQ multiplex PCR reads in MiXCR, keeping a single row per CDR3 protein. The top ten hold around 0.1% of the sample, which has 240,000 or so distinct CDR3 sequences, 90% to 97% seen once. The sample comprised CD4+ T cells from PBMCs. These receptors all come from a human donor with Susac syndrome.

The rearrangement uses TRBV6-2 or TRBV6-3 and TRBJ1-1; weak D call: TRBD1 (5 bases). The CDR3 loop spans 14 amino acids. Trimming took 10 bases from V and 4 from J, leaving 19 bases between them. Germline CDR1 and CDR2: MNHEY and SVGEGT. The DNA of the CDR3 is TGTGCCATCAGGGTAGCTGGTTCGGGCACTGAAGCTTTCTTT. It translates to CAIRVAGSGTEAFF.

The chain is built from TRBV2 and TRBJ2-7, with 9 nucleotides matching TRBD2. The germline V gene encodes CDR1 SNHLY and CDR2 FYNNEI. The CDR3 length is 13 residues. V trimming: 7 bases; J trimming: 3 bases; junction bases outside the gene matches: 4. CDR3: CASTGTSSYEQYF. The CDR3 nucleotides read TGTGCCAGCACCGGGACTAGCAGCTACGAGCAGTACTTC.

The genes are TRBV9 and TRBJ2-1; TRBD2 matches 10 bases. The CDR3 totals 22 residues. The trim removed 3 bases at V and 9 bases at J, leaving 30 bases unmatched. Germline values: CDR1 SGDLS, CDR2 YYNGEE. In nucleotides, the CDR3 is TGTGCCAGCAGCGGAAACCGGGACGGTCAATACGGCCCGAGCGGGAGGGCCGTTGAGCAGTTCTTC. Its translation is CASSGNRDGQYGPSGRAVEQFF.

The V and J genes are TRBV28 and TRBJ1-2; TRBD1 aligns across 8 bases. There are 14 residues in the CDR3. In germline, CDR1 is MDHEN, CDR2 SYDVKM. V dropped 7 bases and J dropped 4; count of bases not matched to a gene: 8. The CDR3 DNA sequence: TGTGCCAGCAAGTTTCTCGGACAGGGCTATGGCTACACCTTC. Translating it yields CASKFLGQGYGYTF.

The chain is built from TRBV29-1 and TRBJ2-1, with D perhaps matching TRBD2 (6 bases). The germline V gene encodes CDR1 SQVTM and CDR2 ANQGSEA. The CDR3 runs to 13 residues. Trimming took off 2 bases at V and 6 bases at J, with 11 bases between the two ends. DNA of the CDR3: TGCAGCGTTGAACCAGCGGGCCGCAATGAGCAGTTCTTC. Translating it yields CSVEPAGRNEQFF.

The chain combines TRBV28 with TRBJ2-7; 9 bases fit TRBD1. Trimming removed 7 bases from V and 1 base from J; junction bases left unmatched: 8. The germline CDR1 and CDR2 sequences are MDHEN and SYDVKM. This CDR3 spans 15 amino acids. The CDR3 nucleotides read TGTGCCAGCAACATACAGGGGGCGGGATCCTACGAGCAGTACTTC. It specifies CASNIQGAGSYEQYF.

The rearrangement joins TRBV3-1 to TRBJ2-6; D ambiguous. CDR3 length: 16 amino acids. With 4 bases removed from V and 0 bases from J, the gap between germline ends came to 10 bases. The germline gives CDR1 LGHDT, CDR2 YNNKEL (reference sequence). CDR3: CASSRVAFSGANVLTF. The DNA of the CDR3 is TGTGCCAGCAGCCGGGTGGCATTCTCTGGGGCCAACGTCCTGACTTTC.

The V and J genes are TRBV12-3 or TRBV12-4 and TRBJ1-2, with a weak D call TRBD1 (5 bases). The length of the CDR3 is 13 residues. V was cut by 3 bases and J by 8 bases, with 13 bases left in between. The CDR3 coding sequence is TGTGCCAGCAGTTTCCCAGGGATCGGGGGCTACACCTTC. It translates to CASSFPGIGGYTF.

The chain employs TRBV11-2 and TRBJ1-1; a weak D match, TRBD1 (5 bases). CDR3 size: 16 residues. V lost 1 base and J lost 4, with 16 bases in between. Germline CDR1 SGHAT, CDR2 FQNNGV. CDR3 bases: TGTGCCAGCAGCTTAGGACTCTCAGGGAGTGGCACTGAAGCTTTCTTT. This sequence encodes CASSLGLSGSGTEAFF. Looking up the rest from reference TRBV11-2 and TRBJ1-1 gives the full variable domain: EAGVAQSPRYKIIEKRQSVAFWCNPISGHATLYWYQQILGQGPKLLIQFQNNGVVDDSQLPKDRFSAERLKGVDSTLKIQPAKLEDSAVYLCASSLGLSGSGTEAFFGQGTRLTVV.

This chain uses TRBV28 with TRBJ2-7; 9 nucleotides align to TRBD1. Germline CDR1 is MDHEN and CDR2 is SYDVKM. V gave up 8 bases and J gave up 0 bases; unmatched junction bases: 2. CDR3 length: 13 amino acids. The CDR3 loop is CASGQGSSYEQYF. In DNA, the CDR3 is TGTGCCAGCGGACAGGGGAGCTCCTACGAGCAGTACTTC.

The genes are TRBV5-8 and TRBJ2-7; D ambiguous. The CDR3 runs to 10 residues. The ends were cut back, 2 bases at V and 7 bases at J, with 4 bases in the middle. Germline CDR1 reads SGHTS; CDR2 reads YDEGEE. The DNA of the CDR3 is TGTGCCAGCAGCTTCCGGGAGCAGTACTTC. Amino acids: CASSFREQYF.

This clonotype showed up just once. The chain couples TRBV3-1 to TRBJ2-1; 7 positions match TRBD2. This CDR3 contains 16 residues. Germline V gene data show CDR1 as LGHDT and CDR2 as YNNKEL (reference sequence). The V and J ends lost 3 bases and 4 bases, in that order; junction bases with no gene match: 9. The CDR3 sequence is CASSQDLAAQYNEQFF. The CDR3 DNA reads TGTGCCAGCAGCCAGGACCTAGCGGCACAATACAATGAGCAGTTCTTC.

The chain recombines TRBV27 with TRBJ1-1; tentative D call: TRBD1 (5 bases). This CDR3 has 14 residues. From germline, CDR1 is MNHEY and CDR2 SMNVEV (reference sequence). V shed 5 bases and J shed 0 bases, with 10 bases lying between them. The CDR3 sequence is CASSAQGLNTEAFF. In DNA form, the CDR3 reads TGTGCCAGCAGTGCGCAGGGTTTGAACACTGAAGCTTTCTTT.

The chain couples TRBV3-1 to TRBJ1-1; 7 bases are shared with TRBD1. This CDR3 is built from 15 residues. Germline trimming cut 0 bases from V and 4 bases from J; bases unmatched to any gene: 5. The germline V gene encodes CDR1 LGHDT and CDR2 YNNKEL (reference sequence). The CDR3 coding sequence is TGTGCCAGCAGCCAAGAAGACAGGGAGGGCACTGAAGCTTTCTTT. Translation: CASSQEDREGTEAFF.

The V gene is TRBV18, the J gene TRBJ2-7, with 7 bases matching TRBD1. Germline trimming cut 8 bases from V and 6 bases from J; bases unmatched to any gene: 4. The length of the CDR3 is 11 residues. Germline V gives CDR1 KGHSH, CDR2 LQKENI. The DNA of the CDR3 is TGTGCCAGCATGGACAGGTCCGAGCAGTACTTC. The encoded protein is CASMDRSEQYF.

The rearrangement joins TRBV21-1 to TRBJ2-6; TRBD1, as called in the table, went unchecked against the DNA. TRBV21-1 is a pseudogene. The CDR3 spans 24 residues. CDR3 amino acids: CASSKGGKKDLSPTGFSGANVLTF. Here the CDR3 DNA reads TGTGCCAGCAGCAAAGGAGGGAAGAAGGACCTCTCCCCCACAGGGTTCTCTGGGGCCAACGTCCTGACTTTC.

This rearrangement joins TRBV5-4 to TRBJ2-1; 8 nucleotides line up with TRBD2. From germline, CDR1 is SGHNT and CDR2 YYREEE (reference sequence). The V gene end was trimmed by 4 bases and the J gene end by 7 bases; junction bases not matched to a gene: 13. The CDR3 totals 16 residues. The CDR3 sequence: CASSRPQGGRRNEQFF. The CDR3 nucleotides read TGTGCCAGCAGCCGACCACAGGGCGGGAGGAGGAATGAGCAGTTCTTC. Complete variable domain (other parts from reference TRBV5-4 and TRBJ2-1): ETGVTQSPTHLIKTRGQQVTLRCSSQSGHNTVSWYQQALGQGPQFIFQYYREEENGRGNFPPRFSGLQFPNYSSELNVNALELDDSALYLCASSRPQGGRRNEQFFGPGTRLTVL.

CDR3 protein: CSARGNQPQHF. The CDR3 DNA is TGCAGTGCGCGTGGCAATCAGCCCCAGCATTTT. The chain couples TRBV20-1 to TRBJ1-5; D remains unclear. Germline loops: CDR1 DFQATT, CDR2 SNEGSKA (reference sequence). V lost 6 bases and J 2 bases, leaving 5 bases between the germline ends. The CDR3 has 11 residues.

The CDR3 sequence is CASSLEAALGYF. The DNA of the CDR3 is TGTGCCAGCAGCCTGGAAGCGGCGTTGGGGTATTTT. This chain uses TRBV6-5 with TRBJ2-3; D might be TRBD2 (5 bases). Germline V gene lookup returns CDR1 MNHEY and CDR2 SVGAGI. The CDR3 totals 12 residues. The V gene lost 6 bases and the J gene lost 14 bases, with 18 bases spanning the gap.

The rearrangement uses TRBV3-1 and TRBJ2-5; D remains unclear. The CDR3 loop spans 14 amino acids. Germline loops: CDR1 LGHDT, CDR2 YNNKEL (reference sequence). The V end was cut by 3 bases, the J end by 5 bases, with 13 bases between. The CDR3, as DNA: TGTGCCAGCAGCCACGGACGTGGGATTGAGACCCAGTACTTC. This codes for CASSHGRGIETQYF.

The chain employs TRBV19 and TRBJ2-2; TRBD2 is a possible D gene (7 bases). The CDR3 extends over 15 amino acids. Germline CDR1 and CDR2: LNHDA and SQIVND (reference sequence). V dropped 2 bases and J dropped 6 bases, with 13 bases sitting between them. The CDR3 loop is CASSIQPGGPGELFF. The CDR3 DNA sequence: TGTGCCAGTAGTATACAGCCGGGGGGCCCCGGGGAGCTGTTTTTT.

The V call is TRBV20-1, the J call TRBJ1-5; D is uncertain. This CDR3 has 14 amino acids. Germline V gene data show CDR1 as DFQATT and CDR2 as SNEGSKA (reference sequence). The germline V and J ends were trimmed by 0 bases and 3 bases, with 9 bases remaining between them. CDR3 sequence: CSARDAGFNQPQHF. DNA for the CDR3: TGCAGTGCTAGAGATGCGGGTTTCAATCAGCCCCAGCATTTT.

The rearrangement uses TRBV20-1 and TRBJ1-5; 11 positions agree with TRBD1. This CDR3 is built from 16 residues. CDR1 is DFQATT and CDR2 is SNEGSKA in the germline V gene (reference sequence). With 6 bases clipped from V and 4 bases from J, the junction kept 11 bases outside the gene matches. The CDR3 reads CSAPRTGTGGNQPQHF. As DNA, the CDR3 is TGCAGTGCCCCGAGGACCGGGACAGGGGGGAATCAGCCCCAGCATTTT.